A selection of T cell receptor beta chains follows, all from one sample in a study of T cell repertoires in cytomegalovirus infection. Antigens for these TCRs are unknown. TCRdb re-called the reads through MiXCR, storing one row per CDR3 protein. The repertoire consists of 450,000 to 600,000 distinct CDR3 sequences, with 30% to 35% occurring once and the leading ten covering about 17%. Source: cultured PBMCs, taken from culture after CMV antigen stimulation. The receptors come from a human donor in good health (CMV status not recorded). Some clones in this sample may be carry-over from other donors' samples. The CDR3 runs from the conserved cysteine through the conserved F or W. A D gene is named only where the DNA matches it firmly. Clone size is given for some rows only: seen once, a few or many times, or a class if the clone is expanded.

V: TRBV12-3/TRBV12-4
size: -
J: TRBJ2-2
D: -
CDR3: CASSLRGTVNTGELFF
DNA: TGTGCCAGCAGCTTACGCGGGACGGTGAACACCGGGGAGCTGTTTTTT

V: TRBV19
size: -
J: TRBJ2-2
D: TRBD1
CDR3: CASITGQGTGELFF
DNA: TGTGCCAGTATAACAGGACAGGGGACCGGGGAGCTGTTTTTT

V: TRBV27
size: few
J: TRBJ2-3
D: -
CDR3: CASSLVTNTDTQYF
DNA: TGTGCCAGCAGTCTGGTTACAAACACAGATACGCAGTATTTT

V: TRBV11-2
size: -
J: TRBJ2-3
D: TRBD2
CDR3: CASSSLTSGTDTQYF
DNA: TGTGCCAGCAGCTCCCTCACTAGCGGCACAGATACGCAGTATTTT

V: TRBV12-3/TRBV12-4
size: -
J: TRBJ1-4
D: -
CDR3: CASSFVGNEKLFF
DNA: TGTGCCAGCAGTTTTGTGGGTAATGAAAAACTGTTTTTT

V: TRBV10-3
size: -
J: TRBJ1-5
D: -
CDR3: CAISTGSTQPQHF
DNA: TGTGCCATCAGCACAGGGTCTACTCAGCCCCAGCATTTT

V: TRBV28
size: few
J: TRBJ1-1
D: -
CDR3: CASSMEDGRNTEAFF
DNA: TGTGCCAGCAGCATGGAAGACGGCCGGAACACTGAAGCTTTCTTT

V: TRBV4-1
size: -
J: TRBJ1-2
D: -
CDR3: CASSYSVQEYGYTF
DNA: TGCGCCAGCAGCTATTCCGTCCAGGAATATGGCTACACCTTC

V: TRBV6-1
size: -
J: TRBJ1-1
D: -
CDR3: CASSQRKQSEAFF
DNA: TGTGCCAGCAGTCAGAGAAAACAGTCTGAAGCTTTCTTT

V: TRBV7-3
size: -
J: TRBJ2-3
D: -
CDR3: CASSPSWFLTDTQYF
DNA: TGTGCCAGCAGCCCCTCGTGGTTTCTCACAGATACGCAGTATTTT

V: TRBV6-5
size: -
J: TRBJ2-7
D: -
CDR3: CASRDLLGYEQYF
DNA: TGTGCCAGCAGGGACTTGCTAGGGTACGAGCAGTACTTC